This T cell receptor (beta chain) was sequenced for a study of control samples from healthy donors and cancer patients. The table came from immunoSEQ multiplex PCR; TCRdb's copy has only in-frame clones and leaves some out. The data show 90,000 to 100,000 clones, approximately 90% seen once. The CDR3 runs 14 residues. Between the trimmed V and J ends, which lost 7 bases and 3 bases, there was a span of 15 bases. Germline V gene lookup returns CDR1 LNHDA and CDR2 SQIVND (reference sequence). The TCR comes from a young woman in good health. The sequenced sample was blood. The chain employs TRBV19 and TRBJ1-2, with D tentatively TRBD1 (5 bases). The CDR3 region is CASIDRGLDYGYTF. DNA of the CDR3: TGTGCCAGTATCGATAGGGGTTTGGACTATGGCTACACCTTC.